This entry lists 31 T cell receptor beta chains sequenced from one sample in a study of blood T cell repertoires in COVID-19. The assay was immunoSEQ multiplex PCR, and TCRdb's table has in-frame clones only and misses some. This sample carries about 110,000 clones, over 75% of them seen once, and the ten largest clones take 20% to 25%. The material sequenced was peripheral blood. These receptors were obtained from a man between 65 and 80 years old with active or convalescent COVID-19.

The chain links TRBV4-1 to TRBJ2-1, with D maybe TRBD2 (6 bases). Germline assignment: CDR1 MGHRA and CDR2 YSYEKL. CDR3 length: 14 amino acids. Trimming shortened V by 4 bases and J by 10 bases, and 17 bases separated the two germline ends. The CDR3 sequence is CASSLGLPFGEQFF. As DNA, the CDR3 is TGCGCCAGCAGCCTGGGACTCCCTTTCGGCGAGCAGTTCTTC.

The gene calls are TRBV6-5 and TRBJ1-2; no clear D gene. This CDR3 is built from 14 residues. Deletions cut 7 bases from V and 4 bases from J, with 16 bases between. The V gene's germline CDR1 is MNHEY and CDR2 SVGAGI. The DNA of the CDR3 is TGTGCCAGCACAGCCTCAGCAGGTAGCTATGGCTACACCTTC. Protein: CASTASAGSYGYTF.

The CDR3 loop is CASSAGQTGYTF. The CDR3 nucleotides read TGTGCCAGCAGCGCCGGACAGACCGGCTACACCTTC. The chain links TRBV9 to TRBJ1-2; weak D call: TRBD1 (6 bases). This CDR3 has 12 amino acids. The germline V gene has CDR1 SGDLS and CDR2 YYNGEE. V was clipped by 3 bases and J by 8 bases, with 11 bases between them. Filled out from reference TRBV9 and TRBJ1-2, the complete variable domain reads DSGVTQTPKHLITATGQRVTLRCSPRSGDLSVYWYQQSLDQGLQFLIQYYNGEERAKGNILERFSAQQFPDLHSELNLSSLELGDSALYFCASSAGQTGYTFGSGTRLTVV.

J is TRBJ1-2 and V is TRBV3-1 (or the pseudogene TRBV3-2); 9 nucleotides align to TRBD1. This CDR3 comprises 15 residues. Germline-derived CDR1 and CDR2 are LGHDT and YNNKEL (reference sequence). V gave up 6 bases and J gave up 4 bases; unmatched junction bases: 9. The CDR3 sequence is CASRSQGARSYGYTF. The DNA of the CDR3 is TGTGCCAGCAGGTCACAGGGGGCGCGGAGCTATGGCTACACCTTC.

The V and J genes are TRBV2 and TRBJ2-6, with TRBD1 matching 10 bases. The CDR3 runs to 17 residues. J gave up 0 bases and V 6 bases, and 5 bases lay outside the gene matches. The V gene's germline CDR1 is SNHLY and CDR2 FYNNEI. The CDR3 DNA reads as TGTGCCAGCAGGGGGGACAGGGGAGGCTCTGGGGCCAACGTCCTGACTTTC. It translates to CASRGDRGGSGANVLTF.

This sequence joins TRBV9 and TRBJ2-3; 8 nucleotides line up with TRBD2. The CDR3 is made up of 17 amino acids. CDR1 and CDR2 (germline): SGDLS, YYNGEE. V trimming: 3 bases; J trimming: 2 bases; junction bases outside the gene matches: 11. The CDR3 region has the DNA TGTGCCAGCAGCGGGGACCCTGAGCGGGGGCTCACAGATACGCAGTATTTT. Translated, it gives CASSGDPERGLTDTQYF. The whole variable domain, filled in from reference TRBV9 and TRBJ2-3, reads DSGVTQTPKHLITATGQRVTLRCSPRSGDLSVYWYQQSLDQGLQFLIQYYNGEERAKGNILERFSAQQFPDLHSELNLSSLELGDSALYFCASSGDPERGLTDTQYFGPGTRLTVL.

This clone has just one count. V is TRBV11-1 and J is TRBJ2-7; 11 bases match TRBD2. This CDR3 is 16 amino acids long. Germline V gene lookup returns CDR1 SGHAT and CDR2 FQDESV (reference sequence). The J segment lost 6 bases and the V segment lost 1 base, leaving 8 bases of the junction unmatched. CDR3 amino acids: CASSLGLAGGESEQYF. In DNA form, the CDR3 reads TGTGCCAGCAGCTTAGGGCTAGCGGGAGGCGAATCCGAGCAGTACTTC.

This clone was counted a single time. The chain couples TRBV5-6 to TRBJ1-4; TRBD1 agrees at 8 bases. Trimming took 2 bases from V and 4 from J; bases not matched to a gene: 4. The germline CDR1 and CDR2 sequences are SGHDT and YYEEEE. The CDR3 runs 15 residues. The CDR3 spells CASSLPGQDNEKLFF. The CDR3 DNA reads TGTGCCAGCAGCTTACCGGGACAGGATAATGAAAAACTGTTTTTT.

This chain joins TRBV6-6 and TRBJ1-2; 7 positions agree with TRBD1. The CDR3 extends over 13 amino acids. V was pared by 4 bases and J by 8 bases, with 7 bases of the junction left unmatched. Germline CDR1 reads MNHNY; CDR2 reads SVGAGI (reference sequence). CDR3 bases: TGTGCCAGCAGTTTAGAGCAGGGGGACGGCTACACCTTC. Amino acid sequence: CASSLEQGDGYTF.

This clone was counted only a few times. CDR3 protein: CASSHRTGVNTEAFF. DNA of the CDR3: TGTGCCAGCAGCCATAGGACAGGAGTGAACACTGAAGCTTTCTTT. The V and J genes are TRBV5-6 and TRBJ1-1; 7 bases are a match to TRBD1. The V gene's germline CDR1 is SGHDT and CDR2 YYEEEE. The CDR3 has 15 residues. J lost 0 bases, V lost 4 bases, and 6 bases had no gene match.

The CDR3 here is CASSFQGLTNYGYTF. CDR3 in DNA: TGCGCCAGCAGCTTCCAGGGATTGACTAACTATGGCTACACCTTC. V usage is TRBV5-1 and J usage is TRBJ1-2; D might be TRBD1 (5 bases). Between the trimmed V and J ends, which lost 2 bases and 0 bases, there was a span of 11 bases. This CDR3 region has 15 residues. Germline V gene data show CDR1 as SGHRS and CDR2 as YFSETQ.

The CDR3 DNA follows: TGTGCCAGCAGCCACCTGACAGGGGGAAGTACTGAAGCTTTCTTT. It translates to CASSHLTGGSTEAFF. The chain links TRBV3-1 (or the pseudogene TRBV3-2) to TRBJ1-1, with 9 bases identical to TRBD1. CDR1 LGHDT and CDR2 YNNKEL come from the germline V gene (reference sequence). Trimming cost V 3 bases and J 5 bases; bases outside gene matches: 7. The CDR3 length is 15 residues.

V is TRBV9 and J is TRBJ1-2, with D uncertain. Trimming took 0 bases from V and 8 from J, leaving 14 bases between them. The V gene's germline CDR1 is SGDLS and CDR2 YYNGEE. The CDR3 runs to 14 residues. The CDR3 loop is CASSVATGEGGYTF. CDR3 nucleotides: TGTGCCAGCAGCGTAGCTACTGGTGAGGGAGGCTACACCTTC.

The chain has TRBV19 and TRBJ1-6; D is possibly TRBD1 (5 bases). With 3 bases removed from V and 7 bases from J, the gap between germline ends came to 13 bases. CDR1 and CDR2 from the germline V gene are LNHDA and SQIVND (reference sequence). The CDR3 consists of 15 residues. The CDR3 loop is CASSIADKENSPLHF. The CDR3 DNA sequence: TGTGCCAGTAGTATTGCGGACAAGGAGAATTCACCCCTCCACTTT.

Here the CDR3 reads CASSTGNEQFF. CDR3 nucleotides: TGTGCCAGCAGTACCGGGAATGAGCAGTTCTTC. The chain joins TRBV28 to TRBJ2-1; D remains ambiguous. CDR3 length: 11 residues. Trimming took off 5 bases at V and 7 bases at J, with 6 bases between the two ends. Germline V gene lookup returns CDR1 MDHEN and CDR2 SYDVKM. The whole variable domain, filled in from reference TRBV28 and TRBJ2-1, reads DVKVTQSSRYLVKRTGEKVFLECVQDMDHENMFWYRQDPGLGLRLIYFSYDVKMKEKGDIPEGYSVSREKKERFSLILESASTNQTSMYLCASSTGNEQFFGPGTRLTVL.

The chain joins TRBV30 to TRBJ1-1; D is perhaps TRBD1 (5 bases). The CDR3 is 11 residues long. Between the trimmed V and J ends, which lost 5 bases and 7 bases, there was a span of 11 bases. Germline CDR1 reads GTSNPN; CDR2 reads SVGIG (reference sequence). The CDR3 coding sequence is TGTGCCTGGGGAGGGGAGAGTGAAGCTTTCTTT. Its protein product is CAWGGESEAFF.

The chain employs TRBV9 and TRBJ1-2; the D is unclear. The CDR3 is 15 residues long. Trimming pared 4 bases from V and 3 bases from J, leaving 16 bases between. Germline V gives CDR1 SGDLS, CDR2 YYNGEE. The CDR3: CASSLFSTVDYGYTF. The DNA for the CDR3 is TGTGCCAGCAGCCTTTTTTCGACTGTGGACTATGGCTACACCTTC.

J is TRBJ1-5 and V is TRBV5-5; tentatively, D is TRBD1 (5 bases). CDR3 size: 17 residues. The germline V gene encodes CDR1 SGHKS and CDR2 YYEKEE (reference sequence). Trimming cost V 3 bases and J 2 bases, with 18 bases left between them. The CDR3 reads CASSSNVGAGRNQPQHF. DNA of the CDR3: TGTGCCAGCAGCTCAAATGTTGGGGCAGGGCGCAATCAGCCCCAGCATTTT.

The chain couples TRBV3-1 (or the pseudogene TRBV3-2) to TRBJ1-2, with D hard to call. With 0 bases removed from V and 1 base from J, the gap between germline ends came to 15 bases. The CDR3 loop spans 17 amino acids. Looked up from germline, CDR1 is LGHDT and CDR2 is YNNKEL (reference sequence). CDR3: CASSQDQLAPFNYGYTF. CDR3 in DNA: TGTGCCAGCAGCCAAGATCAATTAGCTCCTTTTAACTATGGCTACACCTTC.

The chain links TRBV13 to TRBJ1-6, with 7 nucleotides matching TRBD1. CDR3 length equals 17 residues. V lost 0 bases to trimming and J lost 2 bases; unmatched junction nucleotides: 4. The V gene's germline CDR1 is PRHDT and CDR2 FYEKMQ (reference sequence). The CDR3 DNA reads TGTGCCAGCAGCTTAGGAGCCGGGACAGCCTATAATTCACCCCTCCACTTT. Its protein is CASSLGAGTAYNSPLHF.

This clone was seen once. Here the CDR3 reads CASSLVQGNTEAFF. The CDR3 DNA reads as TGCGCCAGCAGCTTGGTACAGGGGAACACTGAAGCTTTCTTT. The chain joins TRBV5-1 to TRBJ1-1; a weak D match, TRBD1 (6 bases). Looked up from germline, CDR1 is SGHRS and CDR2 is YFSETQ. Trimming took 0 bases from V and 1 from J, leaving 7 bases between them. The CDR3 runs 14 residues.

The chain couples TRBV28 to TRBJ1-2, with 8 bases aligning to TRBD1. Germline trimming cut 3 bases from V and 2 bases from J; bases unmatched to any gene: 2. The CDR3 has 14 amino acids. The germline CDR1 and CDR2 sequences are MDHEN and SYDVKM. The CDR3 spells CASSFGDRNYGYTF. The CDR3, as DNA: TGTGCCAGCAGTTTCGGGGACAGGAACTATGGCTACACCTTC.

CDR3 sequence: CASSPELAGVAGELFF. CDR3 bases: TGTGCCAGCAGCCCGGAACTAGCGGGGGTGGCCGGGGAGCTGTTTTTT. This sequence joins TRBV7-3 and TRBJ2-2; 11 nucleotides align to TRBD2. V gave up 5 bases and J gave up 6 bases; unmatched junction bases: 8. Germline CDR1 and CDR2: SGHTA and FQGTGA. This CDR3 is built from 16 residues.

The rearrangement uses TRBV25-1 and TRBJ1-2; D may be TRBD1 (6 bases). Germline V gene data show CDR1 as MGHDK and CDR2 as SYGVNS. Trimming took 1 base from V and 2 from J, leaving 8 bases between them. This CDR3 comprises 14 residues. The CDR3, as DNA: TGTGCCAGCAGTGAATTTGGGGGCAACTATGGCTACACCTTC. Translation gives CASSEFGGNYGYTF.

The chain recombines TRBV9 with TRBJ2-3, with TRBD2 identical over 8 bases. The CDR3 extends over 16 amino acids. V shed 0 bases, J shed 1 base, and the junction held 4 bases outside the gene matches. Germline lookup yields CDR1 SGDLS and CDR2 YYNGEE. This chain's CDR3 is CASSVGSGRGTDTQYF. In DNA form, the CDR3 reads TGTGCCAGCAGCGTAGGCAGCGGGAGAGGCACAGATACGCAGTATTTT. Variable domain in full (rest from reference TRBV9 and TRBJ2-3): DSGVTQTPKHLITATGQRVTLRCSPRSGDLSVYWYQQSLDQGLQFLIQYYNGEERAKGNILERFSAQQFPDLHSELNLSSLELGDSALYFCASSVGSGRGTDTQYFGPGTRLTVL.

J is TRBJ2-5 and V is TRBV12-5; D perhaps matches TRBD1 (6 bases). This CDR3 is built from 16 residues. The V end was cut by 2 bases, the J end by 2 bases, with 15 bases between. Germline V gene data show CDR1 as LGHNT and CDR2 as FRNRAP. This CDR3 reads CASGLRTVRGQETQYF. In nucleotides, the CDR3 is TGTGCTAGTGGTTTGCGGACAGTCCGGGGACAAGAGACCCAGTACTTC.

The chain couples TRBV4-2 to TRBJ1-2; TRBD1 matches at 10 bases. CDR1 and CDR2 from the germline V gene are LGHNA and YNFKEQ. V dropped 4 bases and J dropped 6; count of bases not matched to a gene: 2. The CDR3 is made up of 13 amino acids. The CDR3: CASSLGTGDGYTF. The DNA for the CDR3 is TGTGCCAGCAGCCTCGGGACAGGGGATGGCTACACCTTC.

The chain carries TRBV28 and TRBJ2-7, with TRBD1 identical over 9 bases. The CDR3 is 13 amino acids. The V gene end was trimmed by 8 bases and the J gene end by 6 bases; junction bases not matched to a gene: 8. Germline V gene data show CDR1 as MDHEN and CDR2 as SYDVKM. The CDR3 DNA reads as TGTGCCAGCGGTTACAGGGGGCACGGCGAGCAGTACTTC. The encoded protein is CASGYRGHGEQYF.

This chain joins TRBV5-4 and TRBJ2-2, with D unresolved. V dropped 4 bases and J dropped 1 base, with 11 bases sitting between them. CDR1 is SGHNT and CDR2 is YYREEE in the germline V gene (reference sequence). The CDR3 has 15 residues. The CDR3, as DNA: TGTGCCAGCAGCGCCGTAGCAGAGAACACCGGGGAGCTGTTTTTT. This codes for CASSAVAENTGELFF.

V and J are TRBV6-5 and TRBJ1-1; possibly TRBD1 for D (5 bases). Germline values: CDR1 MNHEY, CDR2 SVGAGI. CDR3 length: 12 amino acids. The V gene lost 5 bases and the J gene lost 6 bases, with 10 bases spanning the gap. Here the CDR3 reads CASSKTTAEAFF. CDR3 DNA sequence: TGTGCCAGCAGTAAGACGACAGCTGAAGCTTTCTTT.

CDR3 region: CSVEDRGGENTEAFF. The CDR3 DNA sequence: TGCAGCGTTGAAGATCGCGGCGGTGAGAACACTGAAGCTTTCTTT. This chain links TRBV29-1 with TRBJ1-1; D call uncertain. V was pared by 0 bases and J by 1 base, with 12 bases between. This CDR3 spans 15 amino acids. CDR1 and CDR2 (germline): SQVTM, ANQGSEA.